Listed below are T cell receptor beta chains from one sample, sequenced in a study of CD8 T cells in Susac syndrome. Using its own MiXCR run on the immunoSEQ multiplex PCR reads, TCRdb lists one record per CDR3 protein. The sample includes roughly 150,000 distinct CDR3 sequences, 90% to 95% of them seen just once. The source material was CD4+ T cells from PBMCs. Source of these receptors: a human donor in good health. Each CDR3 is given with its conserved first and last residue. Each record gives: clone size, D gene, J gene, V gene, CDR3 DNA, CDR3 protein. D genes are given only for firm matches. Where a row states a size, it is once, few, many or the class of an expanded clone; other rows omit it.

-	-	TRBJ1-2	TRBV20-1	TGCAGTGCTAGAGGGCAGGGTTCTAACTATGGCTACACCTTC	CSARGQGSNYGYTF
-	-	TRBJ1-4	TRBV15	TGTGCCACCAGCAGACCGGGCAGAAGGGAAAAACTGTTTTTT	CATSRPGRREKLFF
once	-	TRBJ2-7	TRBV3-1	TGTGCCAGCAGCCAGAGACAGGGAGGCGAGCAGTACTTC	CASSQRQGGEQYF
once	-	TRBJ1-6	TRBV6-5	TGTGCCAGCAGTTACTCGGCCAACTCCTATAATTCACCCCTCCACTTT	CASSYSANSYNSPLHF
-	-	TRBJ1-1	TRBV11-1	TGTGCCAGCAGCTTAGGGAAAGGGCGTACTGAAGCTTTCTTT	CASSLGKGRTEAFF
-	-	TRBJ1-2	TRBV7-2	TGTGCCAGCAGCTTAGGTTTCGGTGGTTATGGCTACACCTTC	CASSLGFGGYGYTF
-	-	TRBJ2-5	TRBV11-2	TGTGCCAGCACCCAGGGGGGGGGAGAGACCCAGTACTTC	CASTQGGGETQYF
-	-	TRBJ2-7	TRBV21-1	TGTGCCAGCTTCCCGCGCGGGGGTAACTCCTACGAGCAGTACTTC	CASFPRGGNSYEQYF
-	TRBD1	TRBJ1-2	TRBV20-1	TGCAGTGCTCCTAACTCTGAACAGGGGAACTATGGCTACACCTTC	CSAPNSEQGNYGYTF
-	TRBD1	TRBJ1-2	TRBV18	TGTGCCAGCTCAGGCGACAGGGAATATGGCTACACCTTC	CASSGDREYGYTF
-	TRBD2	TRBJ2-1	TRBV6-4	TGTGCCAGCAGGATTAGCGGGGGGCCCCTCAATGAGCAGTTCTTC	CASRISGGPLNEQFF
-	TRBD2	TRBJ2-5	TRBV5-3	TGTGCCAGAAGCCTTCGTCAATTTGCTCTGGCTAGCGGGTACCGACAAGAGACCCAGTACTTC	CARSLRQFALASGYRQETQYF
-	-	TRBJ2-2	TRBV24-1	TGTGCCACCAGTGATTCGGCGTGGGGCGGCTCTGAGGGGGACACCGGGGAGCTGTTTTTT	CATSDSAWGGSEGDTGELFF
-	-	TRBJ2-6	TRBV9	TGTGCCAGCAGCGTAGGGTGGAGCTCTGGGGCCAACGTCCTGACTTTC	CASSVGWSSGANVLTF
-	-	TRBJ2-3	TRBV5-4	TGTGCCAGCAGCTTGGGAACGGGACTGCTGATCACAGATACGCAGTATTTT	CASSLGTGLLITDTQYF
-	TRBD1	TRBJ2-5	TRBV24-1	TGTGCCACCAGTGAACCGGGACAGCTTGGGGAGACCCAGTACTTC	CATSEPGQLGETQYF
once	-	TRBJ2-7	TRBV5-1	TGCGCCAGCAGTACAGGGATGACCTACGAGCAGTACTTC	CASSTGMTYEQYF
-	-	TRBJ2-6	TRBV4-1	TGCGCCAGCAGCCAAGGTACAGGGCCTGGGGCCAACGTCCTGACTTTC	CASSQGTGPGANVLTF
once	-	TRBJ2-5	TRBV20-1	TGCAGTGCTAGAGATTCCCTTCGACAGGGGAGGGGGGAGACCCAGTACTTC	CSARDSLRQGRGETQYF
-	-	TRBJ2-5	TRBV7-9	TGTGCCACCGCTTGGCCCCCGAACCTTACCCAAGAGACCCAGTACTTC	CATAWPPNLTQETQYF
-	-	TRBJ1-1	TRBV5-1	TGCGCCAGCAGCGGGATACAGGGGAACACTGAAGCTTTCTTT	CASSGIQGNTEAFF
-	TRBD1	TRBJ1-2	TRBV6-5	TGTGCCAGCAGTTACTCAGGCGTCGGACAGGGGTATTATGGCTACACCTTC	CASSYSGVGQGYYGYTF
few	-	TRBJ2-5	TRBV18	TGTGCCAGCTCACGCGGCCAGGAAGAGACCCAGTACTTC	CASSRGQEETQYF
-	TRBD1	TRBJ2-2	TRBV7-2	TGTGCCAGCAGCTTAGCATGGGACAGGGGGGACACCGGGGAGCTGTTTTTT	CASSLAWDRGDTGELFF
-	-	TRBJ2-5	TRBV5-4	TGTGCCAGCAGCTTGTTGGGAACGGCCCAAGAGACCCAGTACTTC	CASSLLGTAQETQYF
-	TRBD1	TRBJ1-5	TRBV6-2/TRBV6-3	TGTGCCAGCAGTTACCTGACAGGGCAGGAACAGCCCCAGCATTTT	CASSYLTGQEQPQHF
-	-	TRBJ2-5	TRBV5-1	TGCGCCAGCAGCTCGGGACAACAACAAGAGACCCAGTACTTC	CASSSGQQQETQYF
-	-	TRBJ2-7	TRBV21-1	TGTGCCAGCAGCAAAGGAGGCTGCAGATACGAGCAGTACTTC	CASSKGGCRYEQYF
-	TRBD2	TRBJ2-3	TRBV20-1	TGCAGTGCTGAGGTTCTAGCGGGGGTTAAAGATACGCAGTATTTT	CSAEVLAGVKDTQYF
-	-	TRBJ1-1	TRBV18	TGTGCCAGCTCACCGGAAGTGAACACTGAAGCTTTCTTT	CASSPEVNTEAFF
-	TRBD1	TRBJ1-5	TRBV30	TGTGCCTGGAGTACGGGACAGGGCAACAATCAGCCCCAGCATTTT	CAWSTGQGNNQPQHF
-	TRBD1	TRBJ1-5	TRBV19	TGTGCCAGTAAGACAGGGGACCGAAATCAGCCCCAGCATTTT	CASKTGDRNQPQHF
-	-	TRBJ2-1	TRBV2	TGTGCCAGCACGCCGGCGGAATACAATGAGCAGTTCTTC	CASTPAEYNEQFF
-	-	TRBJ2-2	TRBV4-2	TGTGCCAGCAGCCAAGACCACCTGGGGGGGCCGGACACCGGGGAGCTGTTTTTT	CASSQDHLGGPDTGELFF
-	-	TRBJ1-5	TRBV29-1	TGCAGCGTTGGGGAGGGGAGGGATCAGCCCCAGCATTTT	CSVGEGRDQPQHF
-	TRBD1	TRBJ2-3	TRBV5-6	TGTGCCAGCAGCCACGCACAGGGGCCCCACCAGTATTTT	CASSHAQGPHQYF
-	-	TRBJ2-5	TRBV9	TGTGCCAGCAGCGTCGGTACGGGCCGCGCAGGAGAGACCCAGTACTTC	CASSVGTGRAGETQYF
-	TRBD2	TRBJ2-1	TRBV27	TGTGCCAGCAGTTCAACTAGCGGCTCCTACAATGAGCAGTTCTTC	CASSSTSGSYNEQFF
-	TRBD1	TRBJ2-7	TRBV12-5	TGTGCTAGTGGTATCTCCCGGGACAGCCAGGGGTACTTC	CASGISRDSQGYF